The 11 T cell receptor beta chains reported below all come from one sample, sequenced in a study of cytomegalovirus exposure and HLA in healthy donors. Data came from immunoSEQ multiplex PCR; TCRdb stores just in-frame clones and leaves some out. The sample records approximately 140,000 clones, around 90% being singletons. The material sequenced was PBMCs. These receptors all come from a man in his late teens or twenties in good health and CMV-seropositive.

The CDR3 loop reads CASSLGTDGRMSYEQYF. CDR3 bases: TGCGCCAGCAGCTTGGGGACAGATGGAAGGATGTCCTACGAGCAGTACTTC. The chain couples TRBV5-1 to TRBJ2-7, with D tentatively TRBD1 (6 bases). The germline gives CDR1 SGHRS, CDR2 YFSETQ. The length of the CDR3 is 17 residues. Trimming stripped 0 bases from V and 1 base from J, with 17 bases between.

This chain uses TRBV5-4 with TRBJ2-3, with 9 bases lining up with TRBD2. Germline CDR1 and CDR2: SGHNT and YYREEE (reference sequence). The CDR3 has 17 amino acids. V was clipped by 2 bases and J by 3 bases; unmatched bases: 10. CDR3 protein: CASSFLGLAQLTDTQYF. The DNA of the CDR3 is TGTGCCAGCAGCTTCCTAGGACTAGCGCAACTTACAGATACGCAGTATTTT.

This chain connects TRBV2 to TRBJ1-5, with D tentatively TRBD1 (6 bases). Germline CDR1 is SNHLY and CDR2 is FYNNEI. CDR3 size: 15 residues. The ends were cut back, 11 bases at V and 0 bases at J, with 17 bases in the middle. The CDR3 spells CACRGGPYSNQPQHF. In nucleotides, the CDR3 is TGTGCCTGTAGGGGGGGACCTTATAGCAATCAGCCCCAGCATTTT.

The chain employs TRBV5-6 and TRBJ1-5; 9 bases are a match to TRBD1. Germline V gene sequence: CDR1 SGHDT, CDR2 YYEEEE. V lost 4 bases to trimming and J lost 2 bases; unmatched junction nucleotides: 7. This CDR3 region has 16 residues. In nucleotides, the CDR3 is TGTGCCAGCAGCGACACAGGGGGCGTTGGCAATCAGCCCCAGCATTTT. This translates into CASSDTGGVGNQPQHF.

This rearrangement joins TRBV5-1 to TRBJ2-1, with D possibly matching TRBD2 (5 bases). Germline CDR1 is SGHRS and CDR2 is YFSETQ. The CDR3 totals 14 residues. Trimming removed 3 bases from V and 4 bases from J, with 11 bases in between. CDR3 in amino acids: CASSSVAYYNEQFF. The CDR3 DNA sequence: TGCGCCAGCAGCTCAGTAGCGTATTACAATGAGCAGTTCTTC.

The CDR3 loop is CASRTGYNEQFF. CDR3 sequence (DNA): TGTGCCAGTCGGACAGGTTACAATGAGCAGTTCTTC. This chain connects TRBV6-1 to TRBJ2-1, with TRBD1 identical over 7 bases. Looked up from germline, CDR1 is MNHNS and CDR2 is SASEGT. This CDR3 spans 12 amino acids. Unmatched junction bases numbered 3, after V lost 9 bases and J lost 4 bases.

The chain uses TRBV19 and TRBJ1-4, with 7 bases lining up with TRBD1. This CDR3 comprises 14 residues. V trimming: 5 bases; J trimming: 4 bases; junction bases outside the gene matches: 4. Germline V gene sequence: CDR1 LNHDA, CDR2 SQIVND (reference sequence). CDR3 sequence reads: CASSQTGYNEKLFF. DNA for the CDR3: TGTGCCAGTAGTCAGACAGGGTATAATGAAAAACTGTTTTTT.

The chain recombines TRBV4-1 with TRBJ1-5, with D perhaps matching TRBD1 (5 bases). The CDR3 totals 15 residues. CDR1 and CDR2 (germline): MGHRA, YSYEKL. Trimming took off 1 base at V and 6 bases at J, with 13 bases between the two ends. Here the CDR3 DNA reads TGCGCCAGCAGCCAAGGATGGGGGGGTGGTCAGCCCCAGCATTTT. This gives the protein CASSQGWGGGQPQHF.

In regard to this clone: An end of the junction does not agree with germline; a read error may underlie this. This chain connects TRBV11-3 to TRBJ1-1, with 8 bases that match TRBD1. Germline V gene lookup returns CDR1 SGHNT and CDR2 YENEEA. The CDR3 covers 15 residues. The CDR3 bases are TGTGCCAGCAGCGTAGAGACAGGGGAGAACACTGAAGCTTTCTTT. It codes for CASSVETGENTEAFF.

This clone has a single count. The chain links TRBV15 to TRBJ1-2; TRBD1 is a possible D gene (5 bases). The V gene lost 1 base and the J gene lost 7 bases, with 10 bases spanning the gap. CDR3 length: 13 residues. The V gene's germline CDR1 is LNHNV and CDR2 YYDKDF (reference sequence). The CDR3 bases are TGTGCCACCAGCAGAGGCAGGGCAGGTGGCTACACCTTC. This codes for CATSRGRAGGYTF.

This chain connects TRBV7-6 to TRBJ2-5; TRBD2 matches 9 bases. Germline trimming cut 3 bases from V and 2 bases from J; bases unmatched to any gene: 4. Germline CDR1 SGHVS, CDR2 FNYEAQ. The CDR3 runs 15 residues. For the CDR3, the DNA is TGTGCCAGCAGCTTGATGAGCGGGAGGCAAGAGACCCAGTACTTC. The encoded protein is CASSLMSGRQETQYF.